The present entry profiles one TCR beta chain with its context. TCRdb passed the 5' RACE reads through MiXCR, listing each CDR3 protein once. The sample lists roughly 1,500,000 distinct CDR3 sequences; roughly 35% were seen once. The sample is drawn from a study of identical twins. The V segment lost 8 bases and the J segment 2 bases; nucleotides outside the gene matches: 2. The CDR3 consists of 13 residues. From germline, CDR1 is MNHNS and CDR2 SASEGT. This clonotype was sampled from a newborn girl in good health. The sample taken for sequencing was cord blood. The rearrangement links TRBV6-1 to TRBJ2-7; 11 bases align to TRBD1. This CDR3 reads CASEGQGAYEQYF. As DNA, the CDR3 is TGTGCCAGCGAGGGACAGGGGGCCTACGAGCAGTACTTC.